The 9 T cell receptor beta chains reported below all come from one sample, sequenced in a study of cytomegalovirus exposure and HLA in healthy donors. The PCR contained 60 Vbeta and 13 Jbeta primers. The method was immunoSEQ multiplex PCR; TCRdb's version includes in-frame clones alone and lacks a portion of them. The sample contains over 150,000 clones, 65% to 80% of which appear only once. Sequenced sample: PBMCs. Source of these receptors: a man aged 30-40 years in good health and CMV-seropositive.

The chain has TRBV28 and TRBJ1-1; possible D gene TRBD1, 5 bases. Germline V CDR1 and CDR2: MDHEN, SYDVKM. The CDR3 runs to 12 residues. The V and J ends lost 7 bases and 10 bases respectively, with 16 bases between them. The CDR3 sequence is CASTSPGGGAFF. The CDR3 DNA reads as TGTGCCAGCACCTCACCGGGGGGGGGAGCTTTCTTT.

V gene TRBV19 combines with J gene TRBJ1-4; TRBD1 matches at 8 bases. The junction had 26 bases not matched to a gene; V was cut back by 7 bases and J by 7 bases. This CDR3 comprises 20 residues. In germline, CDR1 is LNHDA, CDR2 SQIVND (reference sequence). CDR3 in DNA: TGTGCCAGTACCCCGAGGAGTGGAGGGCAGGGGGCGAAGAATAGTGAAAAACTGTTTTTT. It yields the protein CASTPRSGGQGAKNSEKLFF.

The gene calls are TRBV6-5 and TRBJ2-7; a possible D gene is TRBD1 (5 bases). CDR1 and CDR2 (germline): MNHEY, SVGAGI. The CDR3 has 15 residues. The V and J ends lost 0 bases and 3 bases respectively, with 12 bases between them. CDR3 in amino acids: CASSYSLGASYEQYF. CDR3 nucleotides: TGTGCCAGCAGTTACTCCCTAGGGGCCAGCTACGAGCAGTACTTC.

This clone was recorded only once. DNA of the CDR3: TGTGCCAGCAGCTTAGGAGTGGCAGATACGCAGTATTTT. Amino acid sequence: CASSLGVADTQYF. The rearrangement links TRBV11-2 to TRBJ2-3; D gene uncertain. Germline CDR1 SGHAT, CDR2 FQNNGV. This CDR3 contains 13 residues. The germline V and J ends were trimmed by 1 base and 4 bases, with 6 bases remaining between them.

The V and J genes are TRBV11-1 and TRBJ2-7, with 10 bases identical to TRBD1. J lost 2 bases, V lost 4 bases, and 2 bases had no gene match. Per germline, CDR1 SGHAT and CDR2 FQDESV (reference sequence). The CDR3 runs 14 residues. CDR3 in amino acids: CASSSTGGPYEQYF. CDR3 in DNA: TGTGCCAGCAGCTCGACAGGGGGCCCCTACGAGCAGTACTTC. Full variable domain (missing parts from reference TRBV11-1 and TRBJ2-7): EAEVAQSPRYKITEKSQAVAFWCDPISGHATLYWYRQILGQGPELLVQFQDESVVDDSQLPKDRFSAERLKGVDSTLKIQPAELGDSAMYLCASSSTGGPYEQYFGPGTRLTVT.

This clone was seen only once. The chain employs TRBV6-4 and TRBJ2-7, with TRBD1 matching 8 bases. V gave up 6 bases and J gave up 3 bases; unmatched junction bases: 4. Germline V gene lookup returns CDR1 MRHNA and CDR2 SNTAGT. The CDR3 spans 13 residues. CDR3 amino acids: CASSVDRGYEQYF. The CDR3 DNA reads TGTGCCAGCAGCGTCGACAGGGGCTACGAGCAGTACTTC.

This clone turned up a few times. V gene TRBV10-3 combines with J gene TRBJ1-2; TRBD1 might be the D (6 bases). Germline V gene sequence: CDR1 ENHRY, CDR2 SYGVKD. Trimming stripped 3 bases from V and 8 bases from J, with 13 bases between. This CDR3 region has 13 residues. The DNA for the CDR3 is TGTGCCATCAGTGATTCGACAGGCTCCGGCTACACCTTC. As protein: CAISDSTGSGYTF.

The chain combines TRBV7-9 with TRBJ2-7; TRBD1 might be the D (5 bases). Germline V lookup: CDR1 SEHNR, CDR2 FQNEAQ (reference sequence). Trimming removed 2 bases at V and 6 bases at J, with 11 bases between. The length of the CDR3 is 13 residues. The CDR3 region is CASSLQGRSEQYF. Here the CDR3 DNA reads TGTGCCAGCAGCTTACAGGGTCGCAGCGAGCAGTACTTC.

The chain carries TRBV5-1 and TRBJ2-6; D possibly corresponds to TRBD1 (5 bases). CDR3 length: 13 amino acids. With 5 bases removed from V and 5 bases from J, the gap between germline ends came to 8 bases. CDR1 is SGHRS, CDR2 YFSETQ, per germline. As DNA, the CDR3 is TGCGCCAGCAGGGCAGGGTGGGCCAACGTCCTGACTTTC. As protein: CASRAGWANVLTF.